Below are 6 T cell receptor beta chains sequenced from a single sample in a study of T cells in Graves' hyperthyroidism and ophthalmopathy. The TCR beta CDR3 regions underwent amplification using RNA transcripts as the source. Initially, a first-round RT-PCR of the TCR CDR3 employed the HTBI primer set. TCRdb re-derived calls from the multiplex PCR reads in MiXCR, one entry per CDR3 protein. This sample yields approximately 610,000 distinct CDR3 sequences, of which roughly 14% are seen a single time; approximately 4.3% belongs to the top ten. The source material was blood. Receptor source: a woman aged 40 to 50 with Graves' ophthalmopathy.

This clonotype showed up many times. The CDR3 sequence is CASSPEYVDNSYEQYF. Written as DNA, the CDR3 is TGTGCCAGCAGCCCAGAGTACGTGGACAACTCCTACGAGCAGTACTTC. The rearrangement links TRBV7-2 to TRBJ2-7; possibly TRBD1 for D (5 bases). The CDR3 is 16 residues long. V gave up 5 bases and J gave up 0 bases, with 17 bases separating them. Germline lookup yields CDR1 SGHTA and CDR2 FQGNSA. Full variable domain (remainder filled in from reference TRBV7-2 and TRBJ2-7): GAGVSQSPSNKVTEKGKDVELRCDPISGHTALYWYRQSLGQGLEFLIYFQGNSAPDKSGLPSDRFSAERTGGSVSTLTIQRTQQEDSAVYLCASSPEYVDNSYEQYFGPGTRLTVT.

This clonotype was picked up many times. This chain links TRBV6-2 or TRBV6-3 with TRBJ1-2, with no clear D. Germline V gives CDR1 MNHEY, CDR2 SVGEGT. CDR3 size: 14 residues. Trimming pared 6 bases from V and 4 bases from J, leaving 15 bases between. CDR3 residues: CASSVLGPLYGYTF. The CDR3 DNA follows: TGTGCCAGCAGCGTGCTTGGGCCCCTCTATGGCTACACCTTC.

This clonotype has more than one count but fewer than ten. The V call is TRBV10-2, the J call TRBJ1-5; D possibly corresponds to TRBD1 (5 bases). This CDR3 comprises 14 residues. Germline loops: CDR1 WSHSY, CDR2 SAAADI. Trimming stripped 7 bases from V and 3 bases from J, with 13 bases between. In DNA, the CDR3 is TGCGCCAGCACCCCCAGGGAGCACAATCAGCCCCAGCATTTT. Translation gives CASTPREHNQPQHF.

The chain combines TRBV28 with TRBJ1-3; 7 bases agree with TRBD1. From germline, CDR1 is MDHEN and CDR2 SYDVKM. The CDR3 has 15 residues. V trimming: 7 bases; J trimming: 7 bases; junction bases outside the gene matches: 13. The CDR3 sequence: CASTTPGRDSNTIYF. For the CDR3, the DNA is TGTGCCAGCACCACCCCGGGCCGGGACAGTAACACCATATATTTT.

This clonotype was counted many times. The chain combines TRBV3-1 with TRBJ2-7; 7 bases are shared with TRBD2. CDR1 LGHDT and CDR2 YNNKEL come from the germline V gene (reference sequence). This CDR3 region has 15 residues. V lost 0 bases to trimming and J lost 1 base; unmatched junction nucleotides: 3. This chain's CDR3 is CASSQDLAASYEQYF. CDR3 nucleotide sequence: TGTGCCAGCAGCCAAGATCTAGCGGCATCCTACGAGCAGTACTTC.

This chain connects TRBV10-3 to TRBJ2-7; TRBD2 agrees at 9 bases. V shed 11 bases and J 0 bases; nucleotides not matched to a gene: 8. The germline CDR1 and CDR2 sequences are ENHRY and SYGVKD. The CDR3 contains 14 residues. The CDR3 region has the DNA TGTGCCGCCCGCGGACTAGCGTTCTCCTACGAGCAGTACTTC. Translated: CAARGLAFSYEQYF.